The following is a T cell receptor (beta chain) sequence with its context. This entry comes from a study of blood T cell repertoires in COVID-19. About the research overall: PBMCs, B-cell-depleted T cells, or T cells were the source of the cDNA or gDNA that made up the material.

The V gene's germline CDR1 is MNHEY and CDR2 SVGAGI. This CDR3 spans 14 amino acids. The V gene end was trimmed by 9 bases and the J gene end by 7 bases; junction bases not matched to a gene: 12. Measured with immunoSEQ multiplex PCR; TCRdb has only the in-frame clones, and not every one. The sample includes 220,000 or so clones, 84% seen only once; the top ten take 5.5% to 7.5%. Sequencing input: PBMCs or T cells enriched from blood (not recorded which). The chain employs TRBV6-5 and TRBJ2-5; 9 bases align to TRBD2. The TCR comes from a woman in her forties who had recovered from COVID-19. CDR3 region: CASSPGLASGTQYF. The CDR3 bases are TGTGCCAGTAGTCCGGGACTAGCCTCGGGGACCCAGTACTTC.